The 10 T cell receptor beta chains given below trace back to one sample, sequenced in a study of T cell responses to AZD1222 COVID-19 vaccine. Sequencing was performed with immunoSEQ multiplex PCR; in TCRdb, only in-frame clones are kept and a portion is missing. Here the sample spans fewer than 200,000 clones, 88% being singletons. The sequencing used peripheral blood, collected on day 0 of AZD1222 vaccination. All receptors derive from an adult in good health.

The CDR3 DNA reads TGCGCCAGCAGCCCAAGAGGACTAGCGGGAGATGAGCAGTTCTTC. It translates to CASSPRGLAGDEQFF. The chain employs TRBV5-1 and TRBJ2-1; TRBD2 agrees at 13 bases. The V segment lost 4 bases and the J segment 8 bases; nucleotides outside the gene matches: 6. Per germline, CDR1 SGHRS and CDR2 YFSETQ. The CDR3 length is 15 residues. Full variable domain (remainder filled in from reference TRBV5-1 and TRBJ2-1): KAGVTQTPRYLIKTRGQQVTLSCSPISGHRSVSWYQQTPGQGLQFLFEYFSETQRNKGNFPGRFSGRQFSNSRSEMNVSTLELGDSALYLCASSPRGLAGDEQFFGPGTRLTVL.

The chain has TRBV20-1 and TRBJ1-1; perhaps TRBD1 as D (5 bases). The CDR3 extends over 13 amino acids. Per the germline V gene, CDR1 is DFQATT and CDR2 is SNEGSKA (reference sequence). Trimming cost V 3 bases and J 4 bases, with 12 bases left between them. This CDR3 is CSASGPGATEAFF. Written as DNA, the CDR3 is TGCAGTGCTAGTGGTCCTGGGGCCACTGAAGCTTTCTTT.

The rearrangement links TRBV6-2 or TRBV6-3 to TRBJ1-2, with D perhaps TRBD1 (5 bases). CDR1 and CDR2 (germline): MNHEY, SVGEGT. V lost 4 bases to trimming and J lost 2 bases, with 14 bases between them. The CDR3 sequence is 15 residues long. The CDR3 coding sequence is TGTGCCAGCAGTTCTACGGGGGACGGCAACTATGGCTACACCTTC. Encoded protein: CASSSTGDGNYGYTF.

The chain couples TRBV7-3 to TRBJ2-1; perhaps D is TRBD1 or TRBD2 (5 bases each). Trimming left V 3 bases short and J 7 bases short, with 16 bases between. From germline, CDR1 is SGHTA and CDR2 FQGTGA. The CDR3 sequence is 15 residues long. The CDR3 DNA follows: TGTGCCAGCAGCTTTAGAGGGGCCCCAGGAAATGAGCAGTTCTTC. Translated, it gives CASSFRGAPGNEQFF.

This chain uses TRBV29-1 with TRBJ2-1; 11 bases are a match to TRBD2. CDR3 length equals 14 residues. Germline-derived CDR1 and CDR2 are SQVTM and ANQGSEA. The V gene end was trimmed by 1 base and the J gene end by 10 bases; junction bases not matched to a gene: 6. CDR3 nucleotides: TGCAGCGTTGAAGCACTAGCGGGAGCAGGAGAGCAGTTCTTC. As protein: CSVEALAGAGEQFF.

The chain is built from TRBV7-9 and TRBJ2-5; D is unresolved. Germline V lookup: CDR1 SEHNR, CDR2 FQNEAQ (reference sequence). Trimming left V 4 bases short and J 5 bases short, with 17 bases between. The CDR3 sequence is 15 residues long. The DNA for the CDR3 is TGTGCCAGCAGCTGGGGTTCGTCAGTTTCGGAGACCCAGTACTTC. It specifies CASSWGSSVSETQYF.

A note on this clone: The sample holds other DNA sequences that translate to the same CDR3. The chain uses TRBV28 and TRBJ1-1; no firm D call. The CDR3 runs to 13 residues. The V end lost 3 bases, the J end lost 1 base, and 6 bases lay between the germline ends. Germline loops: CDR1 MDHEN, CDR2 SYDVKM. CDR3 protein: CASSFRRNTEAFF. CDR3 nucleotide sequence: TGTGCCAGCAGTTTCAGGAGGAACACTGAAGCTTTCTTT.

V gene TRBV5-6 combines with J gene TRBJ2-7; D is ambiguous. CDR3 length: 14 residues. Germline V gives CDR1 SGHDT, CDR2 YYEEEE. V gave up 0 bases and J gave up 0 bases, with 7 bases separating them. In nucleotides, the CDR3 is TGTGCCAGCAGCTTGGTCTCGGTCTCCTACGAGCAGTACTTC. Amino acid sequence: CASSLVSVSYEQYF.

This clone has just a few counts. V gene TRBV11-2 combines with J gene TRBJ1-5; D might be TRBD1 (5 bases). V was clipped by 4 bases and J by 4 bases, with 14 bases between them. Per germline, CDR1 SGHAT and CDR2 FQNNGV. The CDR3 extends over 15 amino acids. The CDR3 loop reads CASSWAAGANQPQHF. CDR3 nucleotides: TGTGCCAGCAGCTGGGCCGCCGGGGCGAATCAGCCCCAGCATTTT. Variable domain in full (rest from reference TRBV11-2 and TRBJ1-5): EAGVAQSPRYKIIEKRQSVAFWCNPISGHATLYWYQQILGQGPKLLIQFQNNGVVDDSQLPKDRFSAERLKGVDSTLKIQPAKLEDSAVYLCASSWAAGANQPQHFGDGTRLSIL.

V usage is TRBV6-2 or TRBV6-3 and J usage is TRBJ2-3; no definite D call. V was shortened by 6 bases and J by 2 bases, with 9 bases between the two germline ends. CDR3 size: 13 residues. Germline V gives CDR1 MNHEY, CDR2 SVGEGT. The CDR3 spells CASSRHTTDTQYF. In nucleotides, the CDR3 is TGTGCCAGCAGCCGACATACCACAGATACGCAGTATTTT.